This T cell receptor beta chain derives from a study of cytomegalovirus exposure and HLA in healthy donors. Points from the study as a whole: Among CMV-associated TCR beta chains, most appeared HLA-restricted in a later analysis. TCR association rates varied by HLA locus in a later analysis, with DRB1 highest and HLA-C lowest. Accurate predictions that matched the HLA-A and HLA-B alleles of most subjects were reportedly made from TCR beta sequences.

Germline CDR1 and CDR2: SGHNT and YYREEE (reference sequence). The V and J ends lost 4 bases and 5 bases respectively, with 9 bases between them. The CDR3 runs to 12 residues. To note about this clone: Its cognate antigen is unknown.

The PCR contained 60 Vbeta and 13 Jbeta primers. Sequenced by immunoSEQ multiplex PCR; TCRdb stores in-frame clones only, minus some. The data show roughly 200,000 clones, 77% seen once. The specimen was PBMCs. The chain recombines TRBV5-4 with TRBJ2-5, with D maybe TRBD1 (5 bases). This receptor was obtained from a woman in her sixties in good health and CMV-seropositive. The CDR3 region is CASSQGTETQYF. In DNA, the CDR3 is TGTGCCAGCAGCCAGGGCACTGAGACCCAGTACTTC.